The 10 T cell receptor beta chains below come from one sample, sequenced in a study of vaccination and CD4 T cells after COVID-19. Sequencing of the DNA from cultured CD4+ T cells was carried out with the Oncomine TCR Beta short-read assay. MiXCR, applied by TCRdb to the PCR reads, yields one record per CDR3 protein. The sample lists roughly 6,900 distinct CDR3 sequences, around 25% seen once, with roughly 32% in the top ten. Treatment in this sample: approximately 10-day PBMC culture with coronavirus spike peptide pools or control peptides (ViraFEST assay). Pre-COVID-19 pandemic sampling (2011-2018) yielded the unexposed donor's CD4+ T cells. The antigens these receptors bind are not known. Sequencing input: CD4+ T cells from blood, cultured in vitro. These receptors all stem from a human donor in good health.

The chain recombines TRBV9 with TRBJ2-5, with 9 bases fitting TRBD1. V shed 4 bases and J 3 bases; nucleotides not matched to a gene: 7. Germline values: CDR1 SGDLS, CDR2 YYNGEE. The CDR3 totals 15 residues. The CDR3 protein is CASSLGDRVKETQYF. Here the CDR3 DNA reads TGTGCCAGCAGCCTTGGGGACAGGGTAAAAGAGACCCAGTACTTC.

This clonotype was picked up a small number of times. The chain has TRBV6-1 and TRBJ1-2; maybe TRBD1 (5 bases). The V and J ends lost 5 bases and 6 bases respectively, with 16 bases between them. The germline V gene encodes CDR1 MNHNS and CDR2 SASEGT. This CDR3 comprises 14 residues. In DNA, the CDR3 is TGTGCCAGCAGTCACCAGGGTAATGGCCATGGCTACACCTTC. Translation: CASSHQGNGHGYTF.

This clonotype was counted a few times. The chain recombines TRBV12-3 or TRBV12-4 with TRBJ1-2; 12 bases agree with TRBD1. This CDR3 contains 15 residues. J gave up 8 bases and V 7 bases, and 11 bases lay outside the gene matches. The CDR3 DNA follows: TGTGCCAGCACCTTTGAGGGACAGGGGGCTTTGGGCTACACCTTC. It translates to CASTFEGQGALGYTF.

The chain links TRBV2 to TRBJ1-2; D ambiguous. CDR1 is SNHLY, CDR2 FYNNEI, per germline. There are 13 residues in the CDR3. Trimming left V 6 bases short and J 6 bases short, with 14 bases between. CDR3 sequence: CASRVDVEHGYTF. CDR3 DNA: TGTGCCAGCAGGGTGGACGTAGAACATGGCTACACCTTC. Combining the CDR3 with reference TRBV2 and TRBJ1-2 gives the whole variable domain EPEVTQTPSHQVTQMGQEVILRCVPISNHLYFYWYRQILGQKVEFLVSFYNNEISEKSEIFDDQFSVERPDGSNFTLKIRSTKLEDSAMYFCASRVDVEHGYTFGSGTRLTVV.

The chain is built from TRBV11-2 and TRBJ2-1, with D unresolved. The CDR3 spans 13 residues. V lost 5 bases to trimming and J lost 4 bases, with 9 bases between them. Germline values: CDR1 SGHAT, CDR2 FQNNGV. The DNA of the CDR3 is TGTGCCAGCAGCGCGTACGGGTACAATGAGCAGTTCTTC. Protein: CASSAYGYNEQFF. Based on the CDR3 plus reference TRBV11-2 and TRBJ2-1, the full variable domain is EAGVAQSPRYKIIEKRQSVAFWCNPISGHATLYWYQQILGQGPKLLIQFQNNGVVDDSQLPKDRFSAERLKGVDSTLKIQPAKLEDSAVYLCASSAYGYNEQFFGPGTRLTVL.

By sample fraction, this clonotype is medium-sized. V and J are TRBV20-1 and TRBJ1-1; D unclear. Germline CDR1 DFQATT, CDR2 SNEGSKA (reference sequence). This CDR3 comprises 11 residues. Trimming took 6 bases from V and 3 from J, leaving 8 bases between them. The CDR3 bases are TGCAGTGCGCACTTATACACTGAAGCTTTCTTT. The encoded protein is CSAHLYTEAFF.

In the case of this clonotype: The junction does not match germline at one end; this may be a read error. The chain is built from TRBV6-5 and TRBJ1-3; no firm D call. The CDR3 contains 15 residues. Germline-derived CDR1 and CDR2 are MNHEY and SVGAGI. CDR3 nucleotide sequence: TGTACCAGCAGTTACGGAACAGACTCTGGAAACACCATATATTTT. This gives the protein CTSSYGTDSGNTIYF.

The rearrangement uses TRBV19 and TRBJ1-1, with D unclear. The V end was cut by 6 bases, the J end by 5 bases, with 7 bases between. The V gene's germline CDR1 is LNHDA and CDR2 SQIVND (reference sequence). The CDR3 is 11 amino acids. The CDR3 DNA sequence: TGTGCCAGTAGAAGCCAGACTGAAGCTTTCTTT. This encodes CASRSQTEAFF.

This clonotype was counted only a few times. CDR3 sequence: CASSLRGEAPYEQYF. The DNA for the CDR3 is TGTGCCAGCAGTTTAAGGGGTGAGGCGCCCTACGAGCAGTACTTC. The chain combines TRBV27 with TRBJ2-7; tentative D call: TRBD1 (5 bases). Trimming left V 2 bases short and J 2 bases short, with 13 bases between. The CDR3 length is 15 residues. Germline lookup yields CDR1 MNHEY and CDR2 SMNVEV (reference sequence).

The CDR3 reads CATAGTAVQPQHF. The CDR3 DNA reads TGTGCCACTGCCGGGACAGCGGTTCAGCCCCAGCATTTT. The V gene is TRBV19, the J gene TRBJ1-5; TRBD1 agrees at 7 bases. Germline CDR1 is LNHDA and CDR2 is SQIVND (reference sequence). The CDR3 has 13 residues. J gave up 6 bases and V 10 bases, and 9 bases lay outside the gene matches.